These T cell receptor beta chains were read from a single sample in a study of blood T cells in healthy people across ages. TCRdb reanalysed the 5' RACE reads using MiXCR and keeps one entry per CDR3 protein. This table holds 550,000 to 750,000 distinct CDR3 sequences, over 20% found once. Sequencing input: blood. Every receptor here comes from a man between 65 and 79 years old in good health. Both conserved end residues are part of each CDR3. D genes are given only for firm matches. Where a row states a size, it is once, few, many or the class of an expanded clone; other rows omit it.

D	V	size	J	CDR3	DNA
-	TRBV15	-	TRBJ2-1	CATSRDRDRNEQFF	TGTGCCACCAGCAGAGATCGGGACCGTAATGAGCAGTTCTTC
-	TRBV6-5	few	TRBJ1-3	CASSSGVGNTIYF	TGTGCCAGCAGTTCAGGAGTCGGAAACACCATATATTTT
TRBD1	TRBV29-1	-	TRBJ1-2	CSVWGQGILSGYTF	TGCAGCGTATGGGGACAGGGGATTCTCTCTGGCTACACCTTC
TRBD2	TRBV6-2/TRBV6-3	few	TRBJ2-4	CASSYTPGGAMGNIQYF	TGTGCCAGCAGTTACACGCCGGGAGGAGCAATGGGCAACATTCAGTACTTC
TRBD2	TRBV9	-	TRBJ2-3	CASSEAGVDTQYF	TGTGCCAGCAGTGAAGCGGGAGTAGATACGCAGTATTTT
TRBD1	TRBV6-2/TRBV6-3	-	TRBJ2-6	CASSLDRGHEKLSGANVLTF	TGTGCCAGCAGCCTCGACAGGGGCCACGAGAAACTCTCTGGGGCCAACGTCCTGACTTTC
-	TRBV5-1	few	TRBJ2-7	CASSPIEGSGYEQYF	TGCGCCAGCAGCCCAATAGAGGGTTCGGGCTACGAGCAGTACTTC
-	TRBV20-1	few	TRBJ2-1	CSAGGARSKHNEQFF	TGCAGTGCGGGGGGGGCGAGAAGTAAGCACAATGAGCAGTTCTTC
-	TRBV20-1	-	TRBJ2-5	CSASLGVQETQYF	TGCAGTGCTAGTCTAGGGGTACAAGAGACCCAGTACTTC
TRBD2	TRBV5-4	-	TRBJ2-7	CASREGLASYEQYF	TGTGCCAGCAGGGAGGGACTAGCGTCCTATGAGCAGTACTTC
-	TRBV3-1	few	TRBJ2-1	CASSQDDVHEQFF	TGTGCCAGCAGCCAAGATGACGTCCATGAGCAGTTCTTC
TRBD2	TRBV6-5	once	TRBJ2-5	CASSYSGIYSGAQETQYF	TGTGCCAGCAGTTACTCGGGGATATATAGCGGGGCGCAAGAGACCCAGTACTTC
TRBD1	TRBV27	many	TRBJ2-5	CASSPRTGMETQYF	TGTGCCAGCAGTCCCAGGACAGGGATGGAGACCCAGTACTTC
-	TRBV27	-	TRBJ2-1	CASSLSEYNEQFF	TGTGCCAGCAGTTTATCGGAGTACAATGAGCAGTTCTTC
-	TRBV7-2	-	TRBJ1-6	CASSLTGPGISSPLHF	TGTGCCAGCAGCCTAACAGGGCCCGGAATTAGTTCACCCCTCCACTTT
-	TRBV20-1	few	TRBJ2-3	CSARDLRDLTDTQYF	TGCAGTGCTAGAGATCTTCGGGATCTCACAGATACGCAGTATTTT
-	TRBV20-1	-	TRBJ1-1	CSARDPQGVTEAFF	TGCAGTGCTAGAGACCCCCAAGGGGTGACTGAAGCTTTCTTT
TRBD2	TRBV9	-	TRBJ2-4	CASSVGPGGENIQYF	TGTGCCAGCAGCGTAGGGCCGGGGGGGGAAAACATTCAGTACTTC
-	TRBV7-9	few	TRBJ1-4	CASSFSSEKLFF	TGTGCCAGCAGCTTCAGTAGTGAAAAACTGTTTTTT
-	TRBV6-2/TRBV6-3	-	TRBJ2-2	CASSKQGRELTGELFF	TGTGCCAGCAGCAAGCAGGGGCGGGAACTCACCGGGGAGCTGTTTTTT
-	TRBV18	-	TRBJ2-1	CASSPLLASAEGNEQFF	TGTGCCAGCTCACCACTGCTTGCTAGCGCCGAGGGGAATGAGCAGTTCTTC
-	TRBV7-9	few	TRBJ1-1	CASSLQTGEAFF	TGTGCCAGCAGCCTCCAGACGGGTGAAGCTTTCTTT
-	TRBV7-2	-	TRBJ1-4	CASSLEEGEKLFF	TGTGCCAGCAGCTTAGAAGAGGGCGAAAAACTGTTTTTT
TRBD1	TRBV7-2	-	TRBJ2-1	CASSFPGTVYNEQFF	TGTGCCAGCAGCTTTCCCGGGACAGTCTACAATGAGCAGTTCTTC
-	TRBV15	few	TRBJ2-7	CATSRDHYEQYF	TGTGCCACCAGCAGGGACCACTACGAGCAGTACTTC
TRBD1	TRBV27	few	TRBJ1-2	CASSRGQGAVYGYTF	TGTGCCAGCAGCCGCGGACAGGGAGCGGTCTATGGCTACACCTTC
-	TRBV9	-	TRBJ2-5	CASSVKPGYQETQYF	TGTGCCAGCAGCGTAAAGCCGGGGTACCAAGAGACCCAGTACTTC
TRBD2	TRBV7-3	few	TRBJ2-5	CASSLMPSGNQETQYF	TGTGCCAGCAGCTTAATGCCTAGCGGGAACCAAGAGACCCAGTACTTC
-	TRBV5-1	-	TRBJ2-1	CASSIPSSGQFF	TGCGCCAGCAGCATCCCTAGCAGCGGGCAGTTCTTC
-	TRBV20-1	few	TRBJ2-6	CSARAPGANVLTF	TGCAGTGCTAGAGCTCCTGGGGCCAACGTCCTGACTTTC
-	TRBV18	-	TRBJ2-2	CASSSWTVEGGELFF	TGTGCCAGCTCATCCTGGACCGTCGAAGGCGGGGAGCTGTTTTTT
-	TRBV20-1	few	TRBJ2-7	CSARDPDLFTYEQYF	TGCAGTGCTAGAGATCCCGACTTGTTCACCTACGAGCAGTACTTC
TRBD1	TRBV5-6	few	TRBJ1-1	CASSSRQGTLNTEAFF	TGTGCCAGCAGCTCCCGACAGGGAACTTTGAACACTGAAGCTTTCTTT
-	TRBV7-9	-	TRBJ2-3	CASSLWTSDTQYF	TGTGCCAGCAGCTTATGGACCTCAGATACGCAGTATTTT
-	TRBV11-3	-	TRBJ1-5	CASSFKPGPLIYSNQPQHF	TGTGCCAGCAGCTTTAAACCGGGACCTCTGATTTATAGCAATCAGCCCCAGCATTTT
-	TRBV5-6	-	TRBJ1-1	CASSLAGFRVPMNTEAFF	TGTGCCAGCAGCTTGGCCGGGTTCAGGGTCCCGATGAACACTGAAGCTTTCTTT
TRBD2	TRBV20-1	few	TRBJ2-7	CSASELAGGRYEQYF	TGCAGTGCTAGTGAACTAGCGGGAGGAAGGTACGAGCAGTACTTC
TRBD2	TRBV29-1	-	TRBJ2-7	CSVLAGADEQYF	TGCAGCGTTTTGGCGGGAGCTGACGAGCAGTACTTC
-	TRBV7-6	-	TRBJ1-1	CASSQGPLTEAFF	TGTGCCAGCAGCCAAGGACCTCTCACTGAAGCTTTCTTT
-	TRBV4-3	-	TRBJ2-7	CASSQDERNYEQYF	TGCGCCAGCAGCCAGGACGAGCGGAACTACGAGCAGTACTTC
-	TRBV3-1	few	TRBJ2-3	CASNLGADTQYF	TGTGCCAGCAACCTTGGGGCAGATACGCAGTATTTT
TRBD2	TRBV5-1	few	TRBJ2-4	CASSLAVGSGLAKNIQYF	TGCGCCAGCAGCTTGGCCGTCGGTAGCGGGTTAGCCAAAAACATTCAGTACTTC
TRBD1	TRBV6-5	-	TRBJ1-5	CASSHRGGNQPQHF	TGTGCCAGCAGCCACAGGGGAGGGAATCAGCCCCAGCATTTT
TRBD1	TRBV5-1	-	TRBJ2-3	CASSFTDRVASTDTQYF	TGCGCCAGCAGCTTTACGGACAGGGTCGCTAGCACAGATACGCAGTATTTT
-	TRBV29-1	-	TRBJ1-2	CSAGFSRGYTF	TGCAGCGCTGGGTTTTCGAGGGGCTACACCTTC
-	TRBV5-1	once	TRBJ2-7	CASSRPTAFAYEQYF	TGCGCCAGCAGCCGGCCCACAGCCTTTGCCTACGAGCAGTACTTC
-	TRBV7-7	few	TRBJ2-1	CASSLDERYSHEQFF	TGTGCTAGCAGCTTAGACGAGCGGTATTCCCATGAGCAGTTCTTC
TRBD1	TRBV5-1	few	TRBJ2-5	CASSTDRGGETQYF	TGCGCCAGCAGTACTGACAGGGGAGGCGAGACCCAGTACTTC
TRBD1	TRBV10-3	-	TRBJ1-3	CAITPGGQGNGNTIYF	TGTGCCATCACCCCAGGGGGACAGGGGAACGGAAACACCATATATTTT
-	TRBV2	-	TRBJ2-6	CASARDSGANVLTF	TGTGCCAGCGCCCGGGACTCTGGGGCCAACGTCCTGACTTTC